Sequencing of this T cell receptor beta chain was carried out in a study of identical twins. Notes on the study in general: Conclusions leaned on cross-sectional statistical analysis and did not track the same donors over time.

From germline, CDR1 is SGHRS and CDR2 YFSETQ. The CDR3 loop spans 16 amino acids. Losses at the gene ends were 0 bases for V and 10 bases for J; bases not matched to a gene: 11. Points on this clonotype: Its antigen is still unknown.

TCRdb re-called the 5' RACE reads with MiXCR, one entry per CDR3 protein. This sample has about 1.7 million distinct CDR3 sequences, with less than 35% found just once. With no exceptions, donors were healthy Caucasians. This receptor was taken from a newborn girl in good health. The gene calls are TRBV5-1 and TRBJ2-1; the match to TRBD2 covers 9 bases. Specimen: cord blood. CDR3 protein: CASSLGVAGVFREQFF. The CDR3 DNA reads as TGCGCCAGCAGCTTGGGGGTAGCGGGAGTGTTTCGGGAGCAGTTCTTC.